The sequence of this TCR beta chain was determined in a study of shared clonotypes between healthy human individuals. Study-wide points: The four-donor shared clonotypes exceeded non-shared clonotypes in generation probability, with non-shared ones scoring lower.

In regard to this clone: The antigen remains undetermined. Other DNA variants within this sample encode the same CDR3.

Profiling relied on immunoSEQ multiplex PCR, and the TCRdb table lists in-frame clones only, not all of them. The data contain approximately 2,300,000 clones, around 92% of them singletons. The V gene's germline CDR1 is MDHEN and CDR2 SYDVKM. Trimming removed 1 base at V and 0 bases at J, with 1 base between. The CDR3 contains 13 residues. This TCR was sampled from a man between 18 and 29 years old in good health. Some clones in this sample may be carry-over from other donors' samples. V and J are TRBV28 and TRBJ1-5; D is ambiguous. Sequencing input: naive CD4+ T cells from PBMCs. Noted subset: CD45RA+ positively selected. CDR3 nucleotides: TGTGCCAGCAGTTTATTTAGCAATCAGCCCCAGCATTTT. As protein: CASSLFSNQPQHF. Drawing the rest from reference TRBV28 and TRBJ1-5, the complete variable domain is DVKVTQSSRYLVKRTGEKVFLECVQDMDHENMFWYRQDPGLGLRLIYFSYDVKMKEKGDIPEGYSVSREKKERFSLILESASTNQTSMYLCASSLFSNQPQHFGDGTRLSIL.